These 6 T cell receptor beta chains originate from one sample sequenced in a study of radiotherapy plus CTLA-4 blockade in lung cancer. Data came from immunoSEQ multiplex PCR; TCRdb stores just in-frame clones and leaves some out. Altogether 90,000 to 100,000 clones are present, 80% to 85% being singletons, with the ten largest covering roughly 26%. Sample: peripheral blood, taken from a patient treated with radiotherapy plus ipilimumab. Receptor source: a human donor with non-small cell lung cancer that progressed on radiotherapy plus ipilimumab.

This clone was observed a few times. The chain couples TRBV11-2 to TRBJ2-2, with 9 bases lining up with TRBD1. The CDR3 is 15 residues long. Unmatched junction bases numbered 1, after V lost 4 bases and J lost 1 base. Germline-derived CDR1 and CDR2 are SGHAT and FQNNGV. Written as DNA, the CDR3 is TGTGCCAGCAGCTGGGGACAGGGGAACACCGGGGAGCTGTTTTTT. Translating it yields CASSWGQGNTGELFF.

V usage is TRBV28 and J usage is TRBJ2-5; D possibly corresponds to TRBD2 (6 bases). V was shortened by 4 bases and J by 3 bases, with 21 bases between the two germline ends. Per germline, CDR1 MDHEN and CDR2 SYDVKM. The CDR3 consists of 17 residues. The CDR3 loop reads CASSYLRGGTVKETQYF. CDR3 bases: TGTGCCAGCAGTTATCTCCGGGGCGGGACGGTAAAAGAGACCCAGTACTTC.

This clone was counted between two and nine times. The chain carries TRBV7-9 and TRBJ1-3; D remains ambiguous. V dropped 11 bases and J dropped 2 bases, with 10 bases sitting between them. The CDR3 extends over 12 amino acids. Germline V gene lookup returns CDR1 SEHNR and CDR2 FQNEAQ (reference sequence). CDR3 loop: CASSNPGNTIYF. DNA of the CDR3: TGTGCCTCAAGTAATCCTGGAAACACCATATATTTT.

The genes are TRBV19 and TRBJ2-2; D possibly corresponds to TRBD2 (6 bases). The V gene lost 2 bases and the J gene lost 6 bases, with 16 bases spanning the gap. This CDR3 region has 16 residues. Germline values: CDR1 LNHDA, CDR2 SQIVND (reference sequence). Written as DNA, the CDR3 is TGTGCCAGTAGTATACCGACGACTAGTAATGCCGGGGAGCTGTTTTTT. Translated: CASSIPTTSNAGELFF. Supplemented by reference TRBV19 and TRBJ2-2, the full variable domain reads DGGITQSPKYLFRKEGQNVTLSCEQNLNHDAMYWYRQDPGQGLRLIYYSQIVNDFQKGDIAEGYSVSREKKESFPLTVTSAQKNPTAFYLCASSIPTTSNAGELFFGEGSRLTVL.

The gene calls are TRBV7-2 and TRBJ2-3, with 11 bases matching TRBD2. This CDR3 has 15 amino acids. Germline assignment: CDR1 SGHTA and CDR2 FQGNSA. Unmatched junction bases numbered 5, after V lost 5 bases and J lost 4 bases. The CDR3 region has the DNA TGTGCCAGCAGCCCGACTAGCGGGATAGCAGATACGCAGTATTTT. It yields the protein CASSPTSGIADTQYF.

The gene calls are TRBV11-2 and TRBJ2-6; a possible D gene is TRBD2 (5 bases). Germline CDR1 SGHAT, CDR2 FQNNGV. The V and J ends lost 5 bases and 4 bases respectively, with 12 bases between them. The length of the CDR3 is 15 residues. CDR3 DNA sequence: TGTGCCAGCAGCGATGACCCGGGGGGGGCCAACGTCCTGACTTTC. Protein: CASSDDPGGANVLTF.